The TCR beta chain under discussion was sequenced for a study of HIV-infected children after antiretroviral therapy interruption. Study in general: EBV and CMV exposure was recorded in most children.

Noted treatment: PENTA 11 planned treatment interruption arm or continuous ART arm. Unique molecular identifiers were included in an RNA-based 3' RACE TCR library. TCRdb ran MiXCR on the 3' RACE reads and lists one entry per CDR3 protein. Of about 89,000 distinct CDR3 sequences listed, about 6.9% are singletons. This clonotype was picked up many times. Germline CDR1 reads SNHLY; CDR2 reads FYNNEI. The CDR3 is made up of 17 amino acids. The V gene end was trimmed by 7 bases and the J gene end by 4 bases; junction bases not matched to a gene: 17. The chain carries TRBV2 and TRBJ2-7, with 9 positions matching TRBD2. The receptor comes from a pool of human donors with HIV. The sample consisted of CD45RA+ CD4+ T cells from PBMCs, pooled from several time points, taken from a donor given antiretroviral therapy, either interrupted or continuous. As for subset: naive CD4+ CD45RA+ CD45RO- T cells. CDR3 residues: CASKRLSGGPRKYEQYF. The CDR3 DNA sequence: TGTGCCAGCAAGCGGCTGAGCGGGGGGCCGCGCAAGTACGAGCAGTACTTC.